These T cell receptor beta chains were read from a single sample in a study of control samples from healthy donors and cancer patients. Sequenced by immunoSEQ multiplex PCR; TCRdb stores in-frame clones only, minus some. Altogether almost 95,000 clones are present, about nine tenths being singletons, with the ten largest covering about 4%. The specimen was blood. Receptor source: a young woman in good health. CDR3s leave out the opening cysteine and the closing phenylalanine or tryptophan.

TRBJ1-1	TRBV28	ASRILNTEAF
TRBJ1-1	TRBV29-1	SVETARTEAF
TRBJ2-7	TRBV7-9	ASSLGVQEGFNEQY
TRBJ2-7	TRBV25-1	ASSDGTYEQY
TRBJ1-1	TRBV7-6	ASSLALYTEAF
TRBJ1-2	TRBV7-9	ASSPGNLLNYGYT
TRBJ2-3	TRBV19	ASSGDTDTQY
TRBJ2-1	TRBV7-2	ASRRTVNEQF
TRBJ1-1	TRBV6-5	ASGEQGSTEAF
TRBJ2-5	TRBV5-1	ASSFSQGEETQY
TRBJ2-7	TRBV27	ASSAMGVGYEQY
TRBJ1-3	TRBV12-3/TRBV12-4	AIGPSSGNTIY
TRBJ2-2	TRBV7-8	ASSRLARNTGELF
TRBJ1-4	TRBV9	ASSVNEKLF
TRBJ1-2	TRBV24-1	ATSDADGSYGYT
TRBJ1-2	TRBV13	ASSFGGVYYGYT
TRBJ2-1	TRBV5-3	ARSLYNEQF
TRBJ2-7	TRBV6-2/TRBV6-3	ASSPDPYEQY
TRBJ1-2	TRBV27	ASSYYSEGGYT
TRBJ1-2	TRBV13	ASSPPLEQGDGYT
TRBJ1-1	TRBV27	ASHHKGTDTEAF
TRBJ2-1	TRBV7-8	ASSFWGQGFYDEQF
TRBJ2-2	TRBV5-1	ASSLRAALLTGELF
TRBJ1-1	TRBV24-1	ATSENRDGGTEAF
TRBJ2-5	TRBV11-2	ASSLNLLGGETQY
TRBJ1-3	TRBV5-1	ATCGGAWNTIY
TRBJ1-1	TRBV27	ASYRTALNTEAF
TRBJ1-2	TRBV5-1	ASSLVGGNGYT
TRBJ2-3	TRBV4-1	ASSQEGGGVDTQY
TRBJ1-4	TRBV7-2	ASSLVGQAINEKLF
TRBJ1-1	TRBV5-1	ASSNPPGQGEAF
TRBJ1-2	TRBV15	ATSRDLQGSRVEGGYT
TRBJ1-5	TRBV10-1	ASRNRDRGSNQPQH
TRBJ1-2	TRBV29-1	SVELGGSNGYT
TRBJ2-2	TRBV6-6	ASSSTSGANTGELF
TRBJ1-2	TRBV3-1/TRBV3-2	ASSQLRTVYGYT
TRBJ1-1	TRBV18	ASSPEQTENTEAF
TRBJ1-2	TRBV9	ASSDGYT
TRBJ1-2	TRBV5-5	ASSLSRKGTNYGYT
TRBJ2-7	TRBV19	ASSFRRGDEQY
TRBJ2-2	TRBV10-3	ATRARTDNTGELF
TRBJ2-5	TRBV18	ASSPPPDGDETQY
TRBJ2-3	TRBV6-5	ATKSVLGTDTQY
TRBJ1-1	TRBV7-8	ASSRGWGMNTEAF
TRBJ2-1	TRBV5-1	ASSQRTSGGGGGEQF
TRBJ2-1	TRBV7-9	ASSSGLVSEQF
TRBJ1-5	TRBV6-5	ASSRDRGQPQH
TRBJ1-1	TRBV27	ASSSLRERAAEAF